This T cell receptor beta chain was captured in a study of blood T cells in healthy people across ages. Sample-barcoded 5' priming and a J-beta primer mix drove a second PCR of roughly 7 to 11 cycles. TCRdb recomputed calls from the 5' RACE reads with MiXCR, one row per CDR3 protein. This sample has 1.8 million or so distinct CDR3 sequences, with approximately 39% found just once. Germline CDR1 and CDR2: SGDLS and YYNGEE. Trimming removed 0 bases from V and 4 bases from J, with 1 base in between. CDR3 size: 12 residues. The material sequenced was blood. This sequence was found in a human donor in good health. The V call is TRBV9, the J call TRBJ2-2; D not certain. The CDR3 DNA reads as TGTGCCAGCAGCGTAGTCACCGGGGAGCTGTTTTTT. Translated, it gives CASSVVTGELFF.